The clone carrying this T cell receptor (beta chain) came up many times. The antigen remains unidentified. The time point was: newly diagnosed GD, antithyroid drugs for less than 3 months. PBMC-extracted RNA yielded the TCR library. Library construction for TCR beta used iRepertoire HTBI primers and Arm-PCR of CDR3 regions. Each CDR3 protein is one row after TCRdb ran MiXCR on the multiplex PCR reads. The sample holds 360,000 or so distinct CDR3 sequences; about 16% are singletons and the top ten take around 21%. These data originate in a study of regulatory T cells in long-lasting Graves disease. Whole-study results and caveats: Persistent disease preferred TRBV28, TRBJ1-2 and TRBJ2-5; new disease, TRBV20-1 and TRBJ2-1.

From germline, CDR1 is SNHLY and CDR2 FYNNEI. The CDR3 loop spans 13 amino acids. V was pared by 2 bases and J by 3 bases, with 8 bases between. This sample also appeared in a second study, on T cells in Graves' hyperthyroidism and ophthalmopathy.

This chain joins TRBV2 and TRBJ2-7; D unclear. The sequence was collected from a woman between 18 and 30 years old with Graves disease. This specimen consisted of peripheral blood mononuclear cells (PBMCs), obtained at new diagnosis, from a patient treated with antithyroid drugs. CDR3 sequence: CASSEKEIYEQYF. The CDR3 nucleotides read TGTGCCAGCAGTGAAAAGGAAATCTACGAGCAGTACTTC.